The 27 T cell receptor beta chains in this list originate from one sample, sequenced in a study of technical replicates of blood from a few donors. TCRdb's copy holds only in-frame clones and misses some; the assay was immunoSEQ multiplex PCR. The sample yields nearly 80,000 clones, around nine tenths seen once. The sample taken for sequencing was T cells isolated from PBMCs. The receptor source for this set is a human donor in good health.

This chain connects TRBV12-5 to TRBJ2-7, with D possibly TRBD1 on 6 matching bases. V shed 9 bases and J shed 5 bases, with 17 bases lying between them. Germline CDR1 is LGHNT and CDR2 is FRNRAP. The CDR3 runs to 13 residues. CDR3 in amino acids: CASAQGLGDEQYF. CDR3 in DNA: TGTGCTAGCGCACAGGGCCTGGGGGACGAGCAGTACTTC.

This clone was recorded once. The chain links TRBV27 to TRBJ2-2; possible D gene TRBD2, 5 bases. V lost 2 bases and J lost 1, with 8 bases in between. CDR1 and CDR2 (germline): MNHEY, SMNVEV (reference sequence). The CDR3 is 15 residues long. CDR3 protein: CASSLVGMNTGELFF. The CDR3 coding sequence is TGTGCCAGCAGTTTAGTCGGGATGAACACCGGGGAGCTGTTTTTT.

V gene TRBV7-8 combines with J gene TRBJ2-1; 15 nucleotides match TRBD2. There are 18 residues in the CDR3. With 1 base clipped from V and 2 bases from J, the junction kept 3 bases outside the gene matches. The germline CDR1 and CDR2 sequences are SGHVS and FQNEAQ. The CDR3 region is CASSLVRTSGRAYNEQFF. In DNA, the CDR3 is TGTGCCAGCAGCTTAGTCAGGACTAGCGGGAGGGCCTACAATGAGCAGTTCTTC.

This clone was counted only a few times. V is TRBV10-3 and J is TRBJ2-1, with 9 bases lining up with TRBD1. In germline, CDR1 is ENHRY, CDR2 SYGVKD. Trimming took 5 bases from V and 6 from J; bases not matched to a gene: 2. This CDR3 has 13 residues. CDR3 coding DNA: TGTGCCATCAGTAAGGACAGGGGCAATGAGCAGTTCTTC. It yields the protein CAISKDRGNEQFF.

The rearrangement joins TRBV5-8 to TRBJ2-7; D is perhaps TRBD2 (5 bases). This CDR3 is built from 17 residues. V shed 0 bases and J shed 1 base, with 17 bases lying between them. CDR1 SGHTS and CDR2 YDEGEE come from the germline V gene. The CDR3 here is CASSLGRVAGLSYEQYF. Written as DNA, the CDR3 is TGTGCCAGCAGCTTGGGGCGGGTGGCAGGCCTTTCCTACGAGCAGTACTTC.

V is TRBV23-1 and J is TRBJ2-7, with 7 bases fitting TRBD2. TRBV23-1 is noted as an ORF with a role that remains uncertain. V lost 6 bases and J lost 3; bases outside the gene matches: 5. The CDR3 runs 13 residues. The CDR3 bases are TGCGCCAGCAGCCGGGACTACATCTACGAGCAGTACTTC. It translates to CASSRDYIYEQYF.

This chain links TRBV29-1 with TRBJ2-3; D remains unclear. The germline V and J ends were trimmed by 7 bases and 2 bases, with 4 bases remaining between them. Germline assignment: CDR1 SQVTM and CDR2 ANQGSEA. This CDR3 contains 10 residues. The CDR3 DNA reads as TGCAGCGCAATCACAGATACGCAGTATTTT. It codes for CSAITDTQYF.

V is TRBV28 and J is TRBJ1-2, with TRBD1 matching 9 bases. CDR3 length: 13 amino acids. The ends lost 10 bases at V and 4 bases at J; junction bases unmatched: 7. The germline gives CDR1 MDHEN, CDR2 SYDVKM. Written as DNA, the CDR3 is TGTGCCACACCGGGGACAGGGCCCTATGGCTACACCTTC. Translating gives CATPGTGPYGYTF.

The rearrangement joins TRBV28 to TRBJ2-4; possibly TRBD1 for D (6 bases). CDR3 size: 12 residues. From germline, CDR1 is MDHEN and CDR2 SYDVKM. Trimming took off 2 bases at V and 8 bases at J, with 7 bases between the two ends. CDR3 sequence reads: CASSLTGYIQYF. The CDR3 DNA reads TGTGCCAGCAGTTTAACAGGGTACATTCAGTACTTC.

This clone occurred once. V gene TRBV5-4 combines with J gene TRBJ2-2; TRBD1 aligns across 9 bases. Trimming at V came to 2 bases and at J to 7 bases, leaving 6 bases not matched to a gene. Germline V gives CDR1 SGHNT, CDR2 YYREEE (reference sequence). The length of the CDR3 is 15 residues. CDR3 nucleotide sequence: TGTGCCAGCAGCTTTACAGGGGGCGCTTTCGGGGAGCTGTTTTTT. Translating it yields CASSFTGGAFGELFF.

This clone was seen once. This chain connects TRBV27 to TRBJ2-6; 7 nucleotides match TRBD1. Germline V gene sequence: CDR1 MNHEY, CDR2 SMNVEV (reference sequence). The CDR3 has 15 residues. V gave up 3 bases and J gave up 2 bases; unmatched junction bases: 1. The CDR3 coding sequence is TGTGCCAGCAGTTTGGACAGGACTGGGGCCAACGTCCTGACTTTC. Amino acids: CASSLDRTGANVLTF.

Details on this clone: The sample contains more than one DNA sequence encoding this CDR3. The chain combines TRBV4-3 with TRBJ1-5, with 8 bases matching TRBD1. CDR3 length equals 15 residues. V shed 0 bases, J shed 4 bases, and the junction held 2 bases outside the gene matches. Germline CDR1 and CDR2: LGHNA and YSLEER. The CDR3 here is CASSQETGGNQPQHF. The CDR3 DNA is TGCGCCAGCAGCCAAGAAACAGGGGGGAATCAGCCCCAGCATTTT.

The chain has TRBV19 and TRBJ2-7; the D is unclear. V was cut by 6 bases and J by 4 bases, with 19 bases left in between. Germline values: CDR1 LNHDA, CDR2 SQIVND (reference sequence). CDR3 size: 15 residues. The CDR3 coding sequence is TGTGCCAGTAGCGAGGATTATCTTCTCCGGTACGAGCAGTACTTC. It encodes CASSEDYLLRYEQYF. Full variable domain (outside the CDR3, taken from reference TRBV19 and TRBJ2-7): DGGITQSPKYLFRKEGQNVTLSCEQNLNHDAMYWYRQDPGQGLRLIYYSQIVNDFQKGDIAEGYSVSREKKESFPLTVTSAQKNPTAFYLCASSEDYLLRYEQYFGPGTRLTVT.

The chain recombines TRBV28 with TRBJ2-7; a possible D gene is TRBD1 (5 bases). Between the trimmed V and J ends, which lost 1 base and 2 bases, there was a span of 9 bases. From germline, CDR1 is MDHEN and CDR2 SYDVKM. The CDR3 consists of 14 residues. The CDR3 reads CASSLSAGTYEQYF. As DNA, the CDR3 is TGTGCCAGCAGTTTATCGGCAGGGACCTACGAGCAGTACTTC.

The genes are TRBV29-1 and TRBJ1-1; no firm D call. The germline gives CDR1 SQVTM, CDR2 ANQGSEA. With 6 bases removed from V and 0 bases from J, the gap between germline ends came to 17 bases. The CDR3 spans 15 residues. Written as DNA, the CDR3 is TGCAGCGTCTCAGAGAGACGGCGGGTGAACACTGAAGCTTTCTTT. Translating it yields CSVSERRRVNTEAFF.

The gene calls are TRBV29-1 and TRBJ2-7; D might be TRBD1 (5 bases). The V gene's germline CDR1 is SQVTM and CDR2 ANQGSEA. The CDR3 is 13 residues long. Trimming took 4 bases from V and 3 from J, leaving 13 bases between them. The chain's CDR3 is CSVGDSRFYEQYF. CDR3 coding DNA: TGCAGCGTTGGTGACAGCCGATTCTACGAGCAGTACTTC.

The CDR3, as DNA: TGCGCCGGAGAGGGGGACGGTACCTACGAGCAGTACTTC. This encodes CAGEGDGTYEQYF. The chain is built from TRBV10-1 and TRBJ2-7; a weak D match, TRBD1 (6 bases). The CDR3 runs to 13 residues. Germline-derived CDR1 and CDR2 are WNHNN and SYGVQD (reference sequence). The V gene lost 11 bases and the J gene lost 2 bases, with 16 bases spanning the gap.

The J gene is TRBJ2-1, the V gene TRBV30, with TRBD2 as a possible D gene (6 bases). Looked up from germline, CDR1 is GTSNPN and CDR2 is SVGIG (reference sequence). Trimming pared 1 base from V and 8 bases from J, leaving 9 bases between. This CDR3 region has 12 residues. CDR3 sequence: CAWSAPGDEQFF. CDR3 DNA: TGTGCCTGGAGTGCCCCGGGAGATGAGCAGTTCTTC. Filled out from reference TRBV30 and TRBJ2-1, the complete variable domain reads SQTIHQWPATLVQPVGSPLSLECTVEGTSNPNLYWYRQAAGRGLQLLFYSVGIGQISSEVPQNLSASRPQDRQFILSSKKLLLSDSGFYLCAWSAPGDEQFFGPGTRLTVL.

This clone was observed a handful of times. V gene TRBV19 combines with J gene TRBJ2-1, with 13 bases matching TRBD2. The CDR3 has 16 residues. CDR1 LNHDA and CDR2 SQIVND come from the germline V gene (reference sequence). With 9 bases clipped from V and 8 bases from J, the junction kept 13 bases outside the gene matches. In nucleotides, the CDR3 is TGTGCCAGCCATGATAGACTAGCGGGAGGAATCGATGAGCAGTTCTTC. Encoded protein: CASHDRLAGGIDEQFF.

The CDR3 reads CASSYRGSNEKLFF. In DNA form, the CDR3 reads TGTGCCAGCAGCTACAGGGGCAGTAATGAAAAACTGTTTTTT. J is TRBJ1-4 and V is TRBV7-9, with 7 bases aligning to TRBD1. J lost 4 bases, V lost 4 bases, and 3 bases had no gene match. The CDR3 runs 14 residues. CDR1 and CDR2 (germline): SEHNR, FQNEAQ (reference sequence).

The rearrangement uses TRBV19 and TRBJ2-1, with D possibly matching TRBD2 (6 bases). The germline CDR1 and CDR2 sequences are LNHDA and SQIVND (reference sequence). V dropped 2 bases and J dropped 9 bases, with 14 bases sitting between them. The CDR3 is 14 amino acids. This chain's CDR3 is CASSISDAGSEQFF. The CDR3 DNA reads TGTGCCAGTAGTATAAGTGACGCCGGGAGTGAGCAGTTCTTC.

The chain recombines TRBV30 with TRBJ2-7, with D hard to call. The CDR3 is made up of 12 amino acids. V was clipped by 1 base and J by 1 base, with 5 bases between them. Per germline, CDR1 GTSNPN and CDR2 SVGIG (reference sequence). The CDR3 loop is CAWSGGSYEQYF. The CDR3 DNA is TGTGCCTGGAGTGGAGGATCCTACGAGCAGTACTTC.

Comments on this clone: This same CDR3 is encoded by further DNA sequences in the sample. The rearrangement joins TRBV5-4 to TRBJ2-1; the match to TRBD2 covers 8 bases. Germline V gene lookup returns CDR1 SGHNT and CDR2 YYREEE (reference sequence). J gave up 4 bases and V 2 bases, and 2 bases lay outside the gene matches. The CDR3 has 14 amino acids. The chain's CDR3 is CASSFSGSYNEQFF. CDR3 DNA: TGTGCCAGCAGCTTCAGCGGGAGTTACAATGAGCAGTTCTTC.

J is TRBJ2-7 and V is TRBV29-1, with 9 bases aligning to TRBD2. The germline gives CDR1 SQVTM, CDR2 ANQGSEA. The CDR3 has 13 residues. The junction had 3 bases not matched to a gene; V was cut back by 4 bases and J by 2 bases. The CDR3 DNA is TGCAGCGTTGGCGGGGGGGACACCTACGAGCAGTACTTC. This codes for CSVGGGDTYEQYF.

The chain uses TRBV2 and TRBJ2-3; D unresolved. The CDR3 is 15 residues long. Between the trimmed V and J ends, which lost 5 bases and 0 bases, there was a span of 12 bases. The germline V gene has CDR1 SNHLY and CDR2 FYNNEI. CDR3 nucleotides: TGTGCCAGCAGTCCAGTTAGCCGCAGCACAGATACGCAGTATTTT. Translating it yields CASSPVSRSTDTQYF.

This chain joins TRBV5-4 and TRBJ2-1, with D hard to call. CDR3 size: 13 residues. The V gene's germline CDR1 is SGHNT and CDR2 YYREEE (reference sequence). The V end was cut by 0 bases, the J end by 4 bases, with 5 bases between. The CDR3 DNA sequence: TGTGCCAGCAGCTTGGACCAGTACAATGAGCAGTTCTTC. It is translated as CASSLDQYNEQFF.

The rearrangement uses TRBV28 and TRBJ1-1; a possible D gene is TRBD1 (6 bases). In germline, CDR1 is MDHEN, CDR2 SYDVKM. This CDR3 has 15 residues. Trimming took off 3 bases at V and 2 bases at J, with 13 bases between the two ends. The CDR3 protein is CASSFGGAINTEAFF. The DNA of the CDR3 is TGTGCCAGCAGTTTTGGGGGGGCTATAAACACTGAAGCTTTCTTT. Complete variable domain (other parts from reference TRBV28 and TRBJ1-1): DVKVTQSSRYLVKRTGEKVFLECVQDMDHENMFWYRQDPGLGLRLIYFSYDVKMKEKGDIPEGYSVSREKKERFSLILESASTNQTSMYLCASSFGGAINTEAFFGQGTRLTVV.